Listed below are T cell receptor beta chains from one sample, sequenced in a study of CD8 T cells in Susac syndrome. TCRdb reanalysed the immunoSEQ multiplex PCR reads using MiXCR and keeps one entry per CDR3 protein. Among roughly 100,000 distinct CDR3 sequences listed, roughly 95% were seen once. Material: CD8+ T cells from PBMCs. These receptor sequences come from a human donor with Susac syndrome. Each CDR3 is given with its conserved first and last residue. D genes are given only for firm matches.

TRBJ2-3,TRBV20-1,.,CSARADAPSTDTQYF,TGCAGTGCTAGAGCCGACGCCCCTAGCACAGATACGCAGTATTTT
TRBJ2-6,TRBV2,.,CASSVPENSRANVLTF,TGTGCCAGCAGTGTCCCGGAGAACTCTAGGGCCAACGTCCTGACTTTC
TRBJ2-1,TRBV5-1,.,CASSLVPLNEQFF,TGCGCCAGCAGCTTGGTCCCTCTCAATGAGCAGTTCTTC
TRBJ1-1,TRBV12-3/TRBV12-4,.,CASSYGGNTEAFF,TGTGCCAGCAGTTATGGGGGAAACACTGAAGCTTTCTTT
TRBJ2-7,TRBV9,.,CASSVAGLARNEQYF,TGTGCCAGCAGCGTAGCCGGGCTAGCGAGGAACGAGCAGTACTTC
TRBJ1-1,TRBV11-1,TRBD1,CASSYYGTGAPNTEAFF,TGTGCCAGCAGCTACTACGGGACAGGGGCCCCGAACACTGAAGCTTTCTTT
TRBJ2-7,TRBV14,TRBD1,CASSPRTGQNIYEQYF,TGTGCCAGCAGCCCCCGGACAGGCCAAAACATTTACGAGCAGTACTTC
TRBJ2-2,TRBV27,.,CASSLSGVTGELFF,TGTGCCAGCAGTTTATCAGGTGTAACCGGGGAGCTGTTTTTT
TRBJ1-2,TRBV23-1,.,CASSRLSVLEPVLHNYGYTF,TGCGCCAGCAGTCGCCTATCCGTGTTGGAACCGGTACTCCATAACTATGGCTACACCTTC
TRBJ2-3,TRBV5-1,TRBD2,CASSPGTSGADTQYF,TGCGCCAGCAGCCCTGGGACTAGCGGGGCAGATACGCAGTATTTT
TRBJ2-7,TRBV28,.,CASSLGGPPSYEQYF,TGTGCCAGCAGTTTGGGGGGTCCTCCCTCCTACGAGCAGTACTTC
TRBJ1-6,TRBV27,TRBD1,CASSPGTGGSPLHF,TGTGCCAGCAGCCCCGGGACAGGGGGGTCACCCCTCCACTTT